This record looks at one TCR beta chain sequence and its context. What it binds is unknown. This PCR relied on a set of 60 Vbeta primers and 13 Jbeta primers. Some clones are missing from TCRdb's copy, which holds only in-frame ones; the method was immunoSEQ multiplex PCR. The data show roughly 110,000 clones, about 80% seen once. The data stem from a study of cytomegalovirus exposure and HLA in healthy donors. Germline-derived CDR1 and CDR2 are GTSNPN and SVGIG (reference sequence). V was pared by 0 bases and J by 4 bases, with 18 bases between. The CDR3 extends over 16 amino acids. Findings of the study overall: In a later analysis, TCR beta V- and J-gene trimming was associated with a missense DCLRE1C variant. Researchers had no immune exposure information except CMV serostatus available. There were 150 or so TCR beta chains listed as cytomegalovirus-associated.

The sample consisted of PBMCs. The chain couples TRBV30 to TRBJ1-2; D possibly corresponds to TRBD1 (6 bases). This TCR was recovered from a man in his thirties or forties in good health and CMV-seronegative. CDR3: CAWSVLRRGPGYGYTF. As DNA, the CDR3 is TGTGCCTGGAGTGTACTTCGGCGGGGGCCGGGCTATGGCTACACCTTC.